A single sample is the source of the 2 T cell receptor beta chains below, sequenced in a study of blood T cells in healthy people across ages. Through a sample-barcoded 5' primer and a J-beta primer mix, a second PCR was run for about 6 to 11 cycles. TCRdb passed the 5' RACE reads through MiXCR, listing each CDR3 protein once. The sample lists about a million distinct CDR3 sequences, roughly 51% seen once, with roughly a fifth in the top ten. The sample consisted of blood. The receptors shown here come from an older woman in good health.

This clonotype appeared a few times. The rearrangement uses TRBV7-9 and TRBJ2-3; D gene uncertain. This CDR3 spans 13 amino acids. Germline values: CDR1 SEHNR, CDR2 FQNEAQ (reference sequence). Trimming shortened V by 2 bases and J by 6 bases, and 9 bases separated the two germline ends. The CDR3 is CASSLLRADTQYF. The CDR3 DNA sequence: TGTGCCAGCAGCTTACTCCGGGCCGATACGCAGTATTTT.

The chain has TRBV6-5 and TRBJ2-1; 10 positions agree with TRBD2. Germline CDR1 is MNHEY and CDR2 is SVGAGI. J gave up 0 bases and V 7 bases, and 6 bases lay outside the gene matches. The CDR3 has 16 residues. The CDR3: CASKKLAGSSYNEQFF. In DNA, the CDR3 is TGTGCCAGCAAGAAACTAGCGGGGAGCTCCTACAATGAGCAGTTCTTC.